Listed below are T cell receptor beta chains from one sample, sequenced in a study of T cell responses to AZD1222 COVID-19 vaccine. TCRdb's copy holds only in-frame clones and misses some; the assay was immunoSEQ multiplex PCR. The repertoire holds 70,000 to 75,000 clones, with around nine tenths as singletons. The starting material was peripheral blood, obtained 28 days after the second AZD1222 dose. The receptors shown here come from an adult who received the AZD1222 COVID-19 vaccine. The CDR3 runs from the conserved cysteine through the conserved F or W.

TRBV30	TRBJ2-1	CAGGHRGGSYNEQFF
TRBV4-1	TRBJ1-5	CASSQESTGNQPQHF
TRBV30	TRBJ1-3	CAWSPGAYSGNTIYF
TRBV7-2	TRBJ2-7	CASSLRYEQYF
TRBV9	TRBJ1-3	CASSVLWDTSGNTIYF
TRBV30	TRBJ1-6	CAWSVQGANSPLHF
TRBV20-1	TRBJ1-5	CSASRGTGEQPQHF
TRBV6-6	TRBJ1-5	CASSYSSNQPQHF
TRBV6-5	TRBJ1-5	CASSYGDRGDTPQHF
TRBV7-2	TRBJ1-2	CASSYRGIIYGYTF
TRBV7-2	TRBJ1-1	CASSGSQLNTEAFF
TRBV19	TRBJ1-2	CATLDGFSYGYTF
TRBV15	TRBJ2-1	CATSRAGAGANNEQFF
TRBV7-9	TRBJ1-4	CASSQAGPANEKLFF